These T cell receptor beta chains were read from a single sample in a study of T cell clonotyping in hematopoietic cell transplantation. Data came from immunoSEQ multiplex PCR; TCRdb stores just in-frame clones and leaves some out. The sample records under 9,000 clones, around 90% being singletons. Sequenced here: peripheral blood mononuclear cells, sampled at the time of graft-versus-host disease after allogeneic stem cell transplant. These receptors were collected from a male patient between 60 and 69 years old who had an allogeneic stem cell transplant from a related donor, so the T cells may come from the graft donor. Some clones in this sample may be carry-over from other donors' samples. Each CDR3 is given with its conserved first and last residue. A D gene is named only where the DNA matches it firmly. Only some rows state a clone size, as once, few, many or a class for expanded clones.

V	size	J	D	DNA	CDR3
TRBV19	NA	TRBJ2-7	NA	TGTGCCAGTTCTCAGACAGGTGGAGCCTACGAGCAGTACTTC	CASSQTGGAYEQYF
TRBV29-1	NA	TRBJ1-5	NA	TGCAGCCAGCGACAGGACGATCAGCCCCAGCATTTT	CSQRQDDQPQHF
TRBV11-3	once	TRBJ2-5	NA	TGTGCCAGCCGTTTTGGGGGAGAAGAGACCCAGTACTTC	CASRFGGEETQYF
TRBV7-2	few	TRBJ2-3	NA	TGTGCCAGCAGCTTAGTGGGTGTTTCCACAGATACGCAGTATTTT	CASSLVGVSTDTQYF
TRBV11-3	NA	TRBJ1-1	NA	TGTGCCAGCAGCTTAGAGGGACCGATAAACACTGAAGCTTTCTTT	CASSLEGPINTEAFF
TRBV7-9	NA	TRBJ2-6	NA	TGTGCCAGCAGCTTAGGGGGAGGACGAGCTGGGGCCAACGTCCTGACTTTC	CASSLGGGRAGANVLTF
TRBV4-1	NA	TRBJ2-2	NA	TGCGCCAGCAGCCATGGACAGCTTAACACCGGGGAGCTGTTTTTT	CASSHGQLNTGELFF
TRBV28	NA	TRBJ1-5	NA	TGTGCCAGCAGTTTAGTAGGGCTCGGCAATCAGCCCCAGCATTTT	CASSLVGLGNQPQHF
TRBV29-1	once	TRBJ1-3	TRBD1	TGCAGCGCGGCGAGCAGGGGGCTTGGAAACACCATATATTTT	CSAASRGLGNTIYF
TRBV5-6	NA	TRBJ2-1	NA	TGTGCCAGCAGCTTGGCCCACGAGCAGTTCTTC	CASSLAHEQFF
TRBV9	few	TRBJ2-2	NA	TGTGCCAGCAGCGGTCAGGGACTCGCGAACACCGGGGAGCTGTTTTTT	CASSGQGLANTGELFF
TRBV4-1	large	TRBJ2-4	NA	TGCGCCAGCAGCCAAGGGGCTGCGCTAGCCAAAAACATTCAGTACTTC	CASSQGAALAKNIQYF
TRBV4-1	NA	TRBJ2-5	NA	TGCGCCAGCAGCCAAGCGACAGGCCCCCCTATGGAGACCCAGTACTTC	CASSQATGPPMETQYF
TRBV28	NA	TRBJ1-1	NA	TGTGCCAGCAGTTTATTTGTCCCACCGAACACTGAAGCTTTCTTT	CASSLFVPPNTEAFF
TRBV28	NA	TRBJ1-2	NA	TGTGCCAGCAGTTTAGGAAGCTATGGCTATGGCTACACCTTC	CASSLGSYGYGYTF
TRBV14	NA	TRBJ1-2	NA	TGTGCCAGCAGCCAAGATTGGCATGGCTACACCTTC	CASSQDWHGYTF
TRBV6-4	NA	TRBJ2-5	TRBD2	TGTGCCAGCGCTAGCGGGGGGAAAGAGACCCAGTACTTC	CASASGGKETQYF
TRBV6-5	NA	TRBJ1-2	NA	TGTGCCAGCAGTTACCAACCATGGGTGGATGGCTACACCTTC	CASSYQPWVDGYTF
TRBV9	NA	TRBJ2-2	NA	TGTGCCAGCAGGGGCGGGACACTCAACACCGGGGAGCTGTTTTTT	CASRGGTLNTGELFF
TRBV28	NA	TRBJ1-5	NA	TGTGCCAGCAATGACCCCCCGGGAGTTCAGCCCCAGCATTTT	CASNDPPGVQPQHF
TRBV18	NA	TRBJ2-3	TRBD2	TGTGCCAGCTCACCCACTAGCGGGGGCCCGGGGGATACGCAGTATTTT	CASSPTSGGPGDTQYF
TRBV11-2	once	TRBJ2-5	TRBD2	TGTGCCAGCAGCCCCCACGGGAGGGGAGGGCAAGAGACCCAGTACTTC	CASSPHGRGGQETQYF
TRBV29-1	NA	TRBJ2-7	TRBD2	TGCAGCGCTGGGAGCGGGGGGCAACACTACGAGCAGTACTTC	CSAGSGGQHYEQYF
TRBV4-2	NA	TRBJ2-3	TRBD2	TGTGCCAGCAGCCAAACCACGGGACTAGCGGGGAGCACAGATACGCAGTATTTT	CASSQTTGLAGSTDTQYF
TRBV28	NA	TRBJ1-5	NA	TGTGCCAGCAGTTTGTCTCCAGGGTTCGGACAGCCCCAGCATTTT	CASSLSPGFGQPQHF
TRBV6-5	NA	TRBJ2-2	TRBD1	TGTGCCAGCACTCCCGACAGGGACGGGGAGCTGTTTTTT	CASTPDRDGELFF
TRBV7-9	once	TRBJ2-6	NA	TGTGCCAGCAGCCTTAGACTTGCCGGGGCCAACGTCCTGACTTTC	CASSLRLAGANVLTF
TRBV9	NA	TRBJ2-6	NA	TGTGCCAGCCGGTCTGGGGCCAACGTCCTGACTTTC	CASRSGANVLTF
TRBV9	medium-sized	TRBJ1-2	NA	TGTGCCAGCAGCGTAGATCTAGCTAACTATGGCTACACCTTC	CASSVDLANYGYTF
TRBV9	NA	TRBJ1-1	TRBD1	TGTGCCAGCAGCGTAGGGACAGGGGCGTTGAACACTGAAGCTTTCTTT	CASSVGTGALNTEAFF
TRBV4-1	NA	TRBJ2-2	TRBD1	TGCGCCAGCAGCCAAGGGGTGGCCGGGACAGGGGGCACGGCCGGGGAGCTGTTTTTT	CASSQGVAGTGGTAGELFF
TRBV7-2	NA	TRBJ2-7	TRBD1	TGTGCCAGCAGCTTAGCATGGACAGGGGCTAGCGAGCAGTACTTC	CASSLAWTGASEQYF
TRBV5-1	NA	TRBJ2-7	NA	TGCGCCAGCAACCCGGGGATGGGGACCACGTATGGGTACGAGCAGTACTTC	CASNPGMGTTYGYEQYF
TRBV6-1	NA	TRBJ1-5	NA	TGTGCCAGCACGAGATACAATCAGCCCCAGCATTTT	CASTRYNQPQHF
TRBV19	once	TRBJ1-2	NA	TGTGCCAGTAGTATCTCGGAGGCCGGCTACACCTTC	CASSISEAGYTF
TRBV5-4	NA	TRBJ1-1	NA	TGTGCCAGCAGCACCGGAGGTGGGGGGGCGGGCACTGAAGCTTTCTTT	CASSTGGGGAGTEAFF
TRBV6-5	few	TRBJ2-7	NA	TGTGCCAGCAGTGCCCGACAGAGTTTCTCCTACGAGCAGTACTTC	CASSARQSFSYEQYF
TRBV2	NA	TRBJ2-2	TRBD2	TGTGCCAGCAGTCCCCTAGCGGGGGGGCCGCACACCGGGGAGCTGTTTTTT	CASSPLAGGPHTGELFF
TRBV6-4	NA	TRBJ2-7	TRBD1	TGTGCCAGCAGCGTCCCGGGACAGGGTCAACACTCCTACGAGCAGTACTTC	CASSVPGQGQHSYEQYF
TRBV6-1	NA	TRBJ1-2	NA	TGTGCCAGCAGTGAAAACACCCTGACTGACTACACCTTC	CASSENTLTDYTF
TRBV29-1	NA	TRBJ2-7	NA	TGCAGCGTTGAAGTCGAGGGAGAGCAGTACTTC	CSVEVEGEQYF